The clone carrying this TCR beta chain appeared a few times. The record originates from a study of identical twins. A universal primer site was added by template switching, and unique molecular identifiers were carried by the cDNA. TCRdb fed the 5' RACE reads into MiXCR, producing one record per CDR3 protein. Among around 550,000 distinct CDR3 sequences, roughly 15% were seen once, and the ten largest hold about 0.4%. Germline V gives CDR1 DFQATT, CDR2 SNEGSKA (reference sequence). Trimming left V 1 base short and J 1 base short, with 9 bases between. The CDR3 extends over 14 amino acids. The data also belong to a second study, concerning yellow fever vaccine responses in identical twins.

This rearrangement joins TRBV20-1 to TRBJ2-3; tentative D call: TRBD2 (5 bases). The sample was CD4+ T cells sorted from blood. The sequence derives from a woman between 18 and 30 years old in good health. The CDR3 protein is CSARAGSGTDTQYF. Written as DNA, the CDR3 is TGCAGTGCTAGAGCGGGGTCGGGCACAGATACGCAGTATTTT.